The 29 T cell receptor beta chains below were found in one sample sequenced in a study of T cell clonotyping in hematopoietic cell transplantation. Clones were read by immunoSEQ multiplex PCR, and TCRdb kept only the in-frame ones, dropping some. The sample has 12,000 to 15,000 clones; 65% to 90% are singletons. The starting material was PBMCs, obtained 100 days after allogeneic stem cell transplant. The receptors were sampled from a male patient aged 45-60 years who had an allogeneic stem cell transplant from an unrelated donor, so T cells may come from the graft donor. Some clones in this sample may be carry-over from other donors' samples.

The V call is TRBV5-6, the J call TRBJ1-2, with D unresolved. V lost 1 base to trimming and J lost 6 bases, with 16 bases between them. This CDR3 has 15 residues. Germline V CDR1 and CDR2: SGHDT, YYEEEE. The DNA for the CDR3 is TGTGCCAGCAGCTTGTCGGCGGTCACTAGGAATGGCTACACCTTC. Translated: CASSLSAVTRNGYTF.

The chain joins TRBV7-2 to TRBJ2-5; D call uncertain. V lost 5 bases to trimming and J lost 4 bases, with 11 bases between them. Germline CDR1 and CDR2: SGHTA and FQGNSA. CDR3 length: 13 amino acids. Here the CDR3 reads CASSAARGETQYF. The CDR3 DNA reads TGTGCCAGCAGCGCCGCCCGTGGAGAGACCCAGTACTTC.

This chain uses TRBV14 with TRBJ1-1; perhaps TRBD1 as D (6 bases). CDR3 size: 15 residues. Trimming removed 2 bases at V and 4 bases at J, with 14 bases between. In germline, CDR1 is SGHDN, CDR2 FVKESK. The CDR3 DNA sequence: TGTGCCAGCAGCCAAAAAAGGGGGGTAATCACTGAAGCTTTCTTT. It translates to CASSQKRGVITEAFF.

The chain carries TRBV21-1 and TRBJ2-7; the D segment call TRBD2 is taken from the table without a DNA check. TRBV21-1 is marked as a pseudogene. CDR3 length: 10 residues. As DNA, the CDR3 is TGTGCCAGCAACTACTACGAGCAGTACTTC. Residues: CASNYYEQYF.

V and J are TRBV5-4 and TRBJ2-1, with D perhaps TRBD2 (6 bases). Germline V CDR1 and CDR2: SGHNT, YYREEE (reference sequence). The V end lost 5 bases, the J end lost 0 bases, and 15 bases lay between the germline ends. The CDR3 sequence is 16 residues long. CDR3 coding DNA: TGTGCCAGCAGTCGGGGCGGGGCCTTCTCCTACAATGAGCAGTTCTTC. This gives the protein CASSRGGAFSYNEQFF.

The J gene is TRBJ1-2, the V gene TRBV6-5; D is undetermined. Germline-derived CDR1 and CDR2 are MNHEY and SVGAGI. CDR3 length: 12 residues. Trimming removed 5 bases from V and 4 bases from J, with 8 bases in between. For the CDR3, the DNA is TGTGCCAGCAGTGACCGCGGCTATGGCTACACCTTC. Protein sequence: CASSDRGYGYTF.

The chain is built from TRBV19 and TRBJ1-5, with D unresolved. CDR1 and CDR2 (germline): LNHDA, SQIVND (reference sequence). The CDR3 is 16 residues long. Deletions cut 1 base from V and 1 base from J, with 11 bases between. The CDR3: CASSIGRRSSNQPQHF. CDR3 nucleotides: TGTGCCAGTAGTATAGGACGGAGGAGCAGCAATCAGCCCCAGCATTTT.

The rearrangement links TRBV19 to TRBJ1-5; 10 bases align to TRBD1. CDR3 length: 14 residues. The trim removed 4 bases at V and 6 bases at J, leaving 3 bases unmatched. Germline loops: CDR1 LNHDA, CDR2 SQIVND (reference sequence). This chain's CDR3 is CASSNRDRGQPQHF. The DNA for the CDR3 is TGTGCCAGTAGTAACCGGGACAGGGGTCAGCCCCAGCATTTT. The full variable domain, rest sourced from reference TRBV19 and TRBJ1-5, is DGGITQSPKYLFRKEGQNVTLSCEQNLNHDAMYWYRQDPGQGLRLIYYSQIVNDFQKGDIAEGYSVSREKKESFPLTVTSAQKNPTAFYLCASSNRDRGQPQHFGDGTRLSIL.

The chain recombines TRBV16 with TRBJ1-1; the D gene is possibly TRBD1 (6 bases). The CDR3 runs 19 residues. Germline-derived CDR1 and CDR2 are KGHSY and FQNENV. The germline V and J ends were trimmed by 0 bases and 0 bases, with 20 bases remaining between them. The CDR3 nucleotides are TGTGCCAGCAGCCAATCGGGGCCAGGGGTCCGAGTCATGAACACTGAAGCTTTCTTT. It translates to CASSQSGPGVRVMNTEAFF.

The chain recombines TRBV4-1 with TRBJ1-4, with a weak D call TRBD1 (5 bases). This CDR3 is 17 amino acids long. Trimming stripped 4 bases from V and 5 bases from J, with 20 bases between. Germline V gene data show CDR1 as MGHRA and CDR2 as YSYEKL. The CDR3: CASSRGFMLDKNEKLFF. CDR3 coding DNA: TGCGCCAGCAGCCGTGGGTTCATGCTGGACAAAAATGAAAAACTGTTTTTT.

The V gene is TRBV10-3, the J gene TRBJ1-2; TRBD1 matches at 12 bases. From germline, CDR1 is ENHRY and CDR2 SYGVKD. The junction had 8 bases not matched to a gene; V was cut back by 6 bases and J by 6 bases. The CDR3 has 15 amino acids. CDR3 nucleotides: TGTGCCATCAGCGCCCCGGGACAGGGGGCAAATGGCTACACCTTC. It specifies CAISAPGQGANGYTF.

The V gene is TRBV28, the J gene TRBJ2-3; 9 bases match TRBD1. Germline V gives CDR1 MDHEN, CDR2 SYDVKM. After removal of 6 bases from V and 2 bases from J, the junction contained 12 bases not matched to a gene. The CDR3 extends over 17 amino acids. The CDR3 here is CASRGRDRVSPTDTQYF. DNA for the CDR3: TGTGCCAGCAGGGGGCGGGACAGGGTTTCCCCCACAGATACGCAGTATTTT.

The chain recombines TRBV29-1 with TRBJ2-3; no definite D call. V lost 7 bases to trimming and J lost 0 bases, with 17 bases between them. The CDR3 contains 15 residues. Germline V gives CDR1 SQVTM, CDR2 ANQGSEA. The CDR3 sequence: CSANGGWPSTDTQYF. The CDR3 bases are TGCAGCGCCAACGGCGGCTGGCCAAGCACAGATACGCAGTATTTT.

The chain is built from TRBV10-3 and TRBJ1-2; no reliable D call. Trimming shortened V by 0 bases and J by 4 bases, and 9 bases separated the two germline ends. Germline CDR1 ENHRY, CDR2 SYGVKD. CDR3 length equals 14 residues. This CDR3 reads CAISESTSSYGYTF. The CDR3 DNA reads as TGTGCCATCAGTGAGTCAACCAGCTCCTATGGCTACACCTTC.

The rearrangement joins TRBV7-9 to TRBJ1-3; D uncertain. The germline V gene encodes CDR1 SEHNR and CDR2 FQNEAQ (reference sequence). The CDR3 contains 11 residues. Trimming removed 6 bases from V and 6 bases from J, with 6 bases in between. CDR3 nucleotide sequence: TGTGCCAGCAGGAATGAAAACACCATATATTTT. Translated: CASRNENTIYF.

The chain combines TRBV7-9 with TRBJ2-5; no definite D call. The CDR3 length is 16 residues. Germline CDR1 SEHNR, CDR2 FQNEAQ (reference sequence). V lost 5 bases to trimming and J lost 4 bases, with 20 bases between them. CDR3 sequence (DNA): TGTGCCAGCAGCCCAACGGAGAGGTCGTTCGGAGAGACCCAGTACTTC. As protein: CASSPTERSFGETQYF.

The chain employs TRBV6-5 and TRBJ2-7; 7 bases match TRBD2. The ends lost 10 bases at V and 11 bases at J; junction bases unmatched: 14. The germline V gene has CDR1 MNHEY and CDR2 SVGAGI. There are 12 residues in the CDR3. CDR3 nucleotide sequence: TGTGCCACCCAGAGCGGGATCGGGGCCAAGTACTTC. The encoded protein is CATQSGIGAKYF.

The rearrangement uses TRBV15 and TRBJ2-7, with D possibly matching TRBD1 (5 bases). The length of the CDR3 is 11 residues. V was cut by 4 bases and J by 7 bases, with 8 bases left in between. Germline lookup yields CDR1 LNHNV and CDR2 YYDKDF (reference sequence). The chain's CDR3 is CATSTGWEQYF. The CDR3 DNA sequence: TGTGCCACCAGCACAGGGTGGGAGCAGTACTTC.

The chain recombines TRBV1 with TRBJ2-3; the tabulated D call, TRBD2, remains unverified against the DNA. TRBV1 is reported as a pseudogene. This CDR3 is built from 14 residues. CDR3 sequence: CTSISGACTDTQYF. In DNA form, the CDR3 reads TGCACCAGCATCAGCGGGGCCTGCACAGATACGCAGTATTTT.

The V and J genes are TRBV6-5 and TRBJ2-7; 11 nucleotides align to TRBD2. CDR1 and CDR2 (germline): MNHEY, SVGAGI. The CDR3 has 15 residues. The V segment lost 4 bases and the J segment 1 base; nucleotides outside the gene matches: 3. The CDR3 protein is CASSFSGRASYEQYF. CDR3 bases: TGTGCCAGCAGTTTTAGCGGGAGGGCATCCTACGAGCAGTACTTC.

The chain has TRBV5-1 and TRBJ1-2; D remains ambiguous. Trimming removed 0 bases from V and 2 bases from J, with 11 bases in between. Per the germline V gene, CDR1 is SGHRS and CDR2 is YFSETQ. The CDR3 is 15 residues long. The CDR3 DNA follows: TGCGCCAGCAGCTTGGGGACGGATCAAAACTATGGCTACACCTTC. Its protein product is CASSLGTDQNYGYTF.

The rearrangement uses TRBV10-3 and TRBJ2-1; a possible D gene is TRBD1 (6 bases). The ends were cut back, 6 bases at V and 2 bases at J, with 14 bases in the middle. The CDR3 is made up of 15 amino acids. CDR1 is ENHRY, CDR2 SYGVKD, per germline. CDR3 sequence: CAISRGRGPYNEQFF. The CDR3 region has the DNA TGTGCCATCAGCCGCGGCAGGGGCCCCTACAATGAGCAGTTCTTC.

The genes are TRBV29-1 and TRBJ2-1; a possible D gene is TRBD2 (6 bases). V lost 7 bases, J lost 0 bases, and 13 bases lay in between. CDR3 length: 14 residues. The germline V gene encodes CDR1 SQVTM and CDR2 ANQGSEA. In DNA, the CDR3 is TGCAGCGCTAGGGACGGGAGCTCCTACAATGAGCAGTTCTTC. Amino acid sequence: CSARDGSSYNEQFF.

CDR3: CASSQDLDGEKLFF. CDR3 DNA: TGTGCCAGCAGCCAAGATCTGGACGGCGAAAAACTGTTTTTT. The chain joins TRBV4-2 to TRBJ1-4; no definite D call. CDR1 is LGHNA, CDR2 YNFKEQ, per germline. The CDR3 covers 14 residues. V was pared by 0 bases and J by 8 bases, with 10 bases between.

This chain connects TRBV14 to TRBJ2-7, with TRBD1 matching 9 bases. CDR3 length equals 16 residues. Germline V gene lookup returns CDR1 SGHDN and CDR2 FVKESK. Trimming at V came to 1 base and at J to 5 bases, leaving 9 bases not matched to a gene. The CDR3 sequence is CASSQAPGQGPNEQYF. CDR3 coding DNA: TGTGCCAGCAGCCAAGCCCCGGGACAGGGCCCCAACGAGCAGTACTTC.

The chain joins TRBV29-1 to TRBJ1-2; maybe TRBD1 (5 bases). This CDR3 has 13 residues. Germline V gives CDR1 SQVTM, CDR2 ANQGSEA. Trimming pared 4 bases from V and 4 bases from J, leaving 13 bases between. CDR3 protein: CSVGDRDGYGYTF. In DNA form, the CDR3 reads TGCAGCGTTGGTGATCGGGACGGCTATGGCTACACCTTC.

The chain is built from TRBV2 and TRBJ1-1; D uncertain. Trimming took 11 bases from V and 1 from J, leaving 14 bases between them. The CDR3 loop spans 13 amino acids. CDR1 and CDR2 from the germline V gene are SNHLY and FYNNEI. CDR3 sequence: CAGRKDGNTEAFF. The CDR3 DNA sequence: TGTGCCGGACGGAAGGACGGGAACACTGAAGCTTTCTTT. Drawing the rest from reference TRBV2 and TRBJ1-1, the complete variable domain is EPEVTQTPSHQVTQMGQEVILRCVPISNHLYFYWYRQILGQKVEFLVSFYNNEISEKSEIFDDQFSVERPDGSNFTLKIRSTKLEDSAMYFCAGRKDGNTEAFFGQGTRLTVV.

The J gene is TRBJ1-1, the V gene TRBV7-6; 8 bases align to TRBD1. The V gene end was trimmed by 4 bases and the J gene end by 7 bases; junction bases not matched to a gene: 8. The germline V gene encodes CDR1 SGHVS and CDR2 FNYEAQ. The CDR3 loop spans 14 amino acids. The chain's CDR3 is CASSSGAGGFEAFF. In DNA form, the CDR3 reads TGTGCCAGCAGCTCCGGGGCAGGGGGCTTTGAAGCTTTCTTT.

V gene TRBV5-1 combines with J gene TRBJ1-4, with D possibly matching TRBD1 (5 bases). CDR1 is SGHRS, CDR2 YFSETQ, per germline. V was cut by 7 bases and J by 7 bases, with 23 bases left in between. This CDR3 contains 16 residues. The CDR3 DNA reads TGCGCCAGCTCCCAGGAGGGGCTCGGAGAAGGTGAAAAACTGTTTTTT. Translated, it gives CASSQEGLGEGEKLFF.